These 30 T cell receptor beta chains share one sample of origin, sequenced in a study of blood T cell repertoires in COVID-19. Produced via immunoSEQ multiplex PCR; TCRdb's table is partial and in-frame only. The profile shows just over 150,000 clones, 80% to 90% of them singletons. Sequencing input: peripheral blood. These TCRs come from a woman aged 40-49 years with acute or convalescent COVID-19.

The chain links TRBV6-5 to TRBJ2-7; 8 bases map to TRBD2. Germline values: CDR1 MNHEY, CDR2 SVGAGI. Trimming removed 7 bases from V and 2 bases from J; junction bases left unmatched: 7. The CDR3 runs 14 residues. CDR3 loop: CASMGTRAAYEQYF. CDR3 sequence (DNA): TGTGCCAGCATGGGGACTAGGGCGGCCTACGAGCAGTACTTC.

This chain uses TRBV7-3 with TRBJ1-5, with D unresolved. V lost 3 bases to trimming and J lost 6 bases, with 9 bases between them. The CDR3 consists of 13 residues. Germline CDR1 reads SGHTA; CDR2 reads FQGTGA. The CDR3 DNA follows: TGTGCCAGCAGCTTTGGTCGAGGTCAGCCCCAGCATTTT. This sequence encodes CASSFGRGQPQHF.

The V call is TRBV7-7, the J call TRBJ2-7, with TRBD1 identical over 8 bases. The CDR3 length is 15 residues. Germline V lookup: CDR1 SSHAT, CDR2 FNYEAQ (reference sequence). The ends lost 5 bases at V and 2 bases at J; junction bases unmatched: 8. This CDR3 is CASSPSRGPTYEQYF. The DNA for the CDR3 is TGTGCCAGCAGCCCCAGCAGGGGGCCCACCTACGAGCAGTACTTC. The variable domain in full, with the rest retrieved from reference TRBV7-7 and TRBJ2-7, is GAGVSQSPRYKVTKRGQDVTLRCDPISSHATLYWYQQALGQGPEFLTYFNYEAQPDKSGLPSDRFSAERPEGSISTLTIQRTEQRDSAMYRCASSPSRGPTYEQYFGPGTRLTVT.

The chain couples TRBV3-1 (or the pseudogene TRBV3-2) to TRBJ2-7; no firm D call. CDR1 LGHDT and CDR2 YNNKEL come from the germline V gene (reference sequence). The CDR3 length is 15 residues. V lost 4 bases and J lost 0, with 13 bases in between. CDR3 coding DNA: TGTGCCAGCAGCCTTTCAAGCGCGAGCTCCTACGAGCAGTACTTC. Translation: CASSLSSASSYEQYF.

This chain links TRBV28 with TRBJ1-5, with 11 bases fitting TRBD1. The CDR3 is 17 residues long. Germline V CDR1 and CDR2: MDHEN, SYDVKM. Trimming took 3 bases from V and 6 from J; bases not matched to a gene: 10. DNA of the CDR3: TGTGCCAGCAGTTTGTTTAGGAGGACAGGGGGCAGTCAGCCCCAGCATTTT. It codes for CASSLFRRTGGSQPQHF.

The V call is TRBV4-2, the J call TRBJ2-7; D is undetermined. CDR1 LGHNA and CDR2 YNFKEQ come from the germline V gene. This CDR3 has 15 amino acids. The V end lost 0 bases, the J end lost 4 bases, and 13 bases lay between the germline ends. The CDR3 nucleotides read TGTGCCAGCAGCCAAGATCTCGAGAGAAAGTACGAGCAGTACTTC. Protein product: CASSQDLERKYEQYF.

This rearrangement joins TRBV24-1 to TRBJ2-5, with D possibly being TRBD1 (8 bases). CDR1 is KGHDR, CDR2 SFDVKD, per germline. The CDR3 length is 16 residues. The V end lost 1 base, the J end lost 4 bases, and 15 bases lay between the germline ends. CDR3 sequence reads: CATSDFAGGGGETQYF. The CDR3 bases are TGTGCCACCAGTGATTTCGCAGGGGGCGGGGGAGAGACCCAGTACTTC.

The gene calls are TRBV4-1 and TRBJ2-7; the match to TRBD2 covers 8 bases. Germline assignment: CDR1 MGHRA and CDR2 YSYEKL. Germline trimming cut 1 base from V and 0 bases from J; bases unmatched to any gene: 14. The CDR3 covers 19 residues. The CDR3 is CASSQVRIQRGFSSYEQYF. For the CDR3, the DNA is TGCGCCAGCAGCCAAGTCCGTATCCAGCGGGGGTTTAGCTCCTACGAGCAGTACTTC.

The rearrangement uses TRBV30 and TRBJ1-5; 7 bases align to TRBD1. J lost 3 bases, V lost 2 bases, and 10 bases had no gene match. This CDR3 is 16 amino acids long. Germline V gives CDR1 GTSNPN, CDR2 SVGIG (reference sequence). The CDR3 protein is CAWSLSTGYDNQPQHF. The CDR3 DNA reads as TGTGCCTGGAGTCTCTCGACAGGGTATGACAATCAGCCCCAGCATTTT.

This chain links TRBV20-1 with TRBJ2-2; a weak D match, TRBD1 (6 bases). Per germline, CDR1 DFQATT and CDR2 SNEGSKA (reference sequence). V dropped 3 bases and J dropped 3 bases, with 17 bases sitting between them. The CDR3 is made up of 16 amino acids. As DNA, the CDR3 is TGCAGTGCTAGTCCCTTGACAGGCAGCTACACCGGGGAGCTGTTTTTT. This codes for CSASPLTGSYTGELFF.

The chain joins TRBV19 to TRBJ1-1, with a tentative D call TRBD1 (5 bases). V lost 10 bases, J lost 4 bases, and 22 bases lay in between. The V gene's germline CDR1 is LNHDA and CDR2 SQIVND (reference sequence). CDR3 length equals 15 residues. The CDR3 protein is CATTKRNSGGTEAFF. The CDR3 DNA reads as TGTGCCACTACTAAGCGCAATAGCGGGGGCACTGAAGCTTTCTTT.

This clone was observed once. The chain couples TRBV2 to TRBJ2-7; 7 bases align to TRBD1. The CDR3 covers 13 residues. Germline CDR1 reads SNHLY; CDR2 reads FYNNEI. V was pared by 6 bases and J by 7 bases, with 9 bases of the junction left unmatched. The CDR3 protein is CASRGTAPREQYF. Written as DNA, the CDR3 is TGTGCCAGCAGGGGGACAGCCCCTCGGGAGCAGTACTTC.

J is TRBJ1-6 and V is TRBV28; a weak D match, TRBD1 (6 bases). Trimming took 5 bases from V and 9 from J, leaving 17 bases between them. This CDR3 contains 15 residues. Germline CDR1 is MDHEN and CDR2 is SYDVKM. CDR3 loop: CASSPLQGPASPLHF. The CDR3 nucleotides read TGTGCCAGCAGTCCACTACAGGGCCCCGCTTCACCCCTCCACTTT.

This clone was seen a few times. This chain uses TRBV27 with TRBJ1-2, with TRBD1 matching over 7 bases. V lost 4 bases, J lost 6 bases, and 5 bases stayed unmatched. This CDR3 is 13 amino acids long. Germline V gives CDR1 MNHEY, CDR2 SMNVEV (reference sequence). The CDR3 is CASSYRDSHGYTF. As DNA, the CDR3 is TGTGCCAGCAGTTACAGGGACAGCCATGGCTACACCTTC.

V gene TRBV27 combines with J gene TRBJ2-1; the D is unclear. The CDR3 loop spans 14 amino acids. V was trimmed by 6 bases and J by 3 bases, leaving 12 bases between them. CDR1 is MNHEY, CDR2 SMNVEV, per germline (reference sequence). CDR3 loop: CASSFGSVYNEQFF. The CDR3 DNA sequence: TGTGCCAGCAGCTTCGGCAGCGTCTACAATGAGCAGTTCTTC.

This chain connects TRBV9 to TRBJ1-1; 7 nucleotides match TRBD1. Germline trimming cut 3 bases from V and 4 bases from J; bases unmatched to any gene: 9. The CDR3 sequence is 15 residues long. The germline CDR1 and CDR2 sequences are SGDLS and YYNGEE. CDR3 sequence reads: CASSGGTAMRTEAFF. CDR3 DNA: TGTGCCAGCAGCGGGGGGACAGCTATGCGCACTGAAGCTTTCTTT.

The chain uses TRBV19 and TRBJ1-6; D is uncertain. Trimming removed 5 bases from V and 4 bases from J, with 6 bases in between. Looked up from germline, CDR1 is LNHDA and CDR2 is SQIVND (reference sequence). This CDR3 comprises 13 residues. CDR3 DNA sequence: TGTGCCAGTAGTCAACAGTATAATTCACCCCTCCACTTT. This translates into CASSQQYNSPLHF. Full variable domain (remainder filled in from reference TRBV19 and TRBJ1-6): DGGITQSPKYLFRKEGQNVTLSCEQNLNHDAMYWYRQDPGQGLRLIYYSQIVNDFQKGDIAEGYSVSREKKESFPLTVTSAQKNPTAFYLCASSQQYNSPLHFGNGTRLTVT.

The CDR3, as DNA: TGTGCCAGCAGAAAGGGACAGGTTACCTACGAGCAGTACTTC. Protein product: CASRKGQVTYEQYF. The V call is TRBV6-5, the J call TRBJ2-7, with TRBD1 identical over 8 bases. The CDR3 runs to 14 residues. V lost 6 bases to trimming and J lost 2 bases; unmatched junction nucleotides: 6. Germline V gene lookup returns CDR1 MNHEY and CDR2 SVGAGI.

This clone was seen once. The V gene is TRBV7-8, the J gene TRBJ2-1; 8 bases map to TRBD2. The length of the CDR3 is 21 residues. Per the germline V gene, CDR1 is SGHVS and CDR2 is FQNEAQ. V was pared by 0 bases and J by 4 bases, with 20 bases of the junction left unmatched. For the CDR3, the DNA is TGTGCCAGCAGCTTAGCATTCCCCGGGACTAGGGTTCCAGAAGATTACAATGAGCAGTTCTTC. Amino acid sequence: CASSLAFPGTRVPEDYNEQFF.

The CDR3: CASSLLASEETQYF. CDR3 nucleotide sequence: TGTGCCAGCAGCTTACTGGCTAGCGAAGAGACCCAGTACTTC. The V gene is TRBV11-2, the J gene TRBJ2-5; a weak D match, TRBD2 (6 bases). The V and J ends lost 2 bases and 3 bases respectively, with 10 bases between them. This CDR3 spans 14 amino acids. Germline CDR1 and CDR2: SGHAT and FQNNGV.

This chain uses TRBV2 with TRBJ1-5, with 8 nucleotides matching TRBD1. J lost 0 bases, V lost 1 base, and 5 bases had no gene match. The CDR3 sequence is 17 residues long. CDR1 SNHLY and CDR2 FYNNEI come from the germline V gene. The CDR3 reads CASSEEGQVYSNQPQHF. The CDR3 bases are TGTGCCAGCAGTGAAGAGGGACAGGTCTATAGCAATCAGCCCCAGCATTTT.

The V and J genes are TRBV5-6 and TRBJ2-7; 7 nucleotides align to TRBD1. The J segment lost 2 bases and the V segment lost 0 bases, leaving 8 bases of the junction unmatched. The CDR3 length is 16 residues. Per germline, CDR1 SGHDT and CDR2 YYEEEE. CDR3: CASSLVGGQETYEQYF. The CDR3 DNA follows: TGTGCCAGCAGCTTGGTTGGCGGACAGGAGACCTACGAGCAGTACTTC. The full variable domain, with the rest looked up from reference TRBV5-6 and TRBJ2-7, is DAGVTQSPTHLIKTRGQQVTLRCSPKSGHDTVSWYQQALGQGPQFIFQYYEEEERQRGNFPDRFSGHQFPNYSSELNVNALLLGDSALYLCASSLVGGQETYEQYFGPGTRLTVT.

The rearrangement links TRBV14 to TRBJ2-5; tentative D call: TRBD2 (6 bases). V lost 0 bases to trimming and J lost 2 bases, with 10 bases between them. Germline V CDR1 and CDR2: SGHDN, FVKESK. This CDR3 has 15 amino acids. This CDR3 is CASSQEDGGQETQYF. The DNA for the CDR3 is TGTGCCAGCAGCCAAGAGGATGGGGGGCAAGAGACCCAGTACTTC.

This clone was seen once. The chain carries TRBV5-5 and TRBJ1-2; D is possibly TRBD1 (5 bases). With 4 bases removed from V and 7 bases from J, the gap between germline ends came to 14 bases. The CDR3 loop spans 13 amino acids. The germline gives CDR1 SGHKS, CDR2 YYEKEE (reference sequence). The CDR3 bases are TGTGCCAGCAGCCGGCAGGGCCAGAGTGGCTACACCTTC. Encoded protein: CASSRQGQSGYTF.

This chain joins TRBV21-1 and TRBJ2-7; the table's D call, TRBD2, was not checked against the DNA. TRBV21-1 is a recognized pseudogene. This CDR3 has 13 amino acids. Here the CDR3 reads CASSGSGRRAQYF. In DNA, the CDR3 is TGTGCCAGCAGCGGAAGCGGGAGGAGGGCGCAGTACTTC.

J is TRBJ1-1 and V is TRBV12-5, with unresolved D. From germline, CDR1 is LGHNT and CDR2 FRNRAP. CDR3 length: 18 amino acids. Between the trimmed V and J ends, which lost 4 bases and 2 bases, there was a span of 23 bases. This CDR3 reads CASGSSMTEFPRNTEAFF. Here the CDR3 DNA reads TGTGCTAGTGGTTCTTCGATGACTGAATTTCCTAGAAACACTGAAGCTTTCTTT.

In this sample, this clone turned up once. The rearrangement uses TRBV10-3 and TRBJ2-3, with 14 bases lining up with TRBD2. Germline trimming cut 2 bases from V and 6 bases from J; bases unmatched to any gene: 4. Germline assignment: CDR1 ENHRY and CDR2 SYGVKD. The CDR3 runs 16 residues. The CDR3 DNA reads TGTGCCATCAGTGAGGGGACTAGCGGGAGTAGGGATACGCAGTATTTT. It translates to CAISEGTSGSRDTQYF.

This chain joins TRBV20-1 and TRBJ1-2; possibly TRBD1 for D (6 bases). Trimming stripped 3 bases from V and 4 bases from J, with 18 bases between. The CDR3 length is 15 residues. CDR1 and CDR2 (germline): DFQATT, SNEGSKA (reference sequence). CDR3 protein: CSASVQVQGSYGYTF. In DNA, the CDR3 is TGCAGTGCTAGTGTGCAGGTTCAGGGGTCCTATGGCTACACCTTC.

The chain employs TRBV7-2 and TRBJ2-3, with 7 nucleotides matching TRBD1. The CDR3 consists of 16 residues. The germline CDR1 and CDR2 sequences are SGHTA and FQGNSA. Losses at the gene ends were 2 bases for V and 2 bases for J; bases not matched to a gene: 7. The CDR3 sequence: CASSLYSGTDTDTQYF. For the CDR3, the DNA is TGTGCCAGCAGCTTATACTCCGGGACAGACACAGATACGCAGTATTTT.

The rearrangement uses TRBV30 and TRBJ1-4, with unresolved D. Trimming took 1 base from V and 3 from J, leaving 12 bases between them. CDR3 length: 15 amino acids. The V gene's germline CDR1 is GTSNPN and CDR2 SVGIG (reference sequence). The CDR3 coding sequence is TGTGCCTGGAGTGGAACCCCAGGATCTAATGAAAAACTGTTTTTT. Its translation: CAWSGTPGSNEKLFF. The whole variable domain, filled in from reference TRBV30 and TRBJ1-4, reads SQTIHQWPATLVQPVGSPLSLECTVEGTSNPNLYWYRQAAGRGLQLLFYSVGIGQISSEVPQNLSASRPQDRQFILSSKKLLLSDSGFYLCAWSGTPGSNEKLFFGSGTQLSVL.